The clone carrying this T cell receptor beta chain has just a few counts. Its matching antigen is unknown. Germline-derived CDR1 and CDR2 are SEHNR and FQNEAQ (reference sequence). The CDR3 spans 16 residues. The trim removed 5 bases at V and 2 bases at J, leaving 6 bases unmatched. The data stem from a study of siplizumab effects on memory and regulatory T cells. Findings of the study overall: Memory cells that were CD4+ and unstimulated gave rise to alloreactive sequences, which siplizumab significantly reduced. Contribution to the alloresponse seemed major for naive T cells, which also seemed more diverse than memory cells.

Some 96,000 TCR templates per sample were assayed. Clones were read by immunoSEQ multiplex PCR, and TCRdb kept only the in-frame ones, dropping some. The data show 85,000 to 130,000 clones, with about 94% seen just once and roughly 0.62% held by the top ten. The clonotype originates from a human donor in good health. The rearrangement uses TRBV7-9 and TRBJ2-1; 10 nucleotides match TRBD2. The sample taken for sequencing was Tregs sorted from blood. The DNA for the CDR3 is TGTGCCAGCAGCCGAGGGAGCGGGAGGGCCTACAATGAGCAGTTCTTC. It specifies CASSRGSGRAYNEQFF.